This T cell receptor (beta chain) was found in a study of blood T cell repertoires in COVID-19. In the study overall: The cDNA or gDNA used as material had been derived from T cells, B-cell-depleted T cells, or PBMCs.

Germline CDR1 is MRHNA and CDR2 is SNTAGT. This CDR3 contains 16 residues. V was shortened by 7 bases and J by 0 bases, with 15 bases between the two germline ends. Assay used: immunoSEQ multiplex PCR; TCRdb lists only in-frame clones, some missing. The data show some 290,000 clones, with roughly 90% seen just once and roughly 2.9% held by the top ten. Patients at the Seattle site were enrolled during active infection and followed longitudinally. The genes are TRBV6-4 and TRBJ2-2; D unresolved. The sequence was collected from a woman aged 25 to 45 with COVID-19, enrolled during active disease. Sequencing was performed on peripheral blood. In nucleotides, the CDR3 is TGTGCCAGCACCGTAACCCTCGACACGAACACCGGGGAGCTGTTTTTT. Encoded protein: CASTVTLDTNTGELFF.